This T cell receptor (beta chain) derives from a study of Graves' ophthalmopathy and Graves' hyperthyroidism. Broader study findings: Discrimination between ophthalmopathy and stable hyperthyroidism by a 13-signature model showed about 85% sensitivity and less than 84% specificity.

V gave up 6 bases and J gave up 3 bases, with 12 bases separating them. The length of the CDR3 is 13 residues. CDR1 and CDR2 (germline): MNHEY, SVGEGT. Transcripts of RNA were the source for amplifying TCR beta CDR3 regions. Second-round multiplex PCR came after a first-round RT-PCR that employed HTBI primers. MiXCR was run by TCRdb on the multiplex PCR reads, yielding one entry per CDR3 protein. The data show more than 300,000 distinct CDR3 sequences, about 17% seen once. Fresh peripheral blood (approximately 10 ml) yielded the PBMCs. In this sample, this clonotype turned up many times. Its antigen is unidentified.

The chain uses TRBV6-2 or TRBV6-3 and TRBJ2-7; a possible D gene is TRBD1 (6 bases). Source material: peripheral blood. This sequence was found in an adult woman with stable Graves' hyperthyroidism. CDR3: CASRARGGYEQYF. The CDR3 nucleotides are TGTGCCAGCAGGGCCCGAGGGGGCTACGAGCAGTACTTC.